One and the same sample provided the 25 T cell receptor beta chains below, sequenced in a study of early T cells in non-severe SARS-CoV-2 infection. One entry per CDR3 protein results from TCRdb running MiXCR on the 5' RACE reads. Of tens of thousands of distinct CDR3 sequences detected, 13% appear once; the ten largest clones hold 4% to 5%. What was sequenced was whole blood. The source is an adult who was a healthcare worker with PCR-confirmed SARS-CoV-2 infection or an uninfected control (not recorded which).

In its sample, this clonotype was seen a few times. The J gene is TRBJ2-1, the V gene TRBV12-3 or TRBV12-4; D may be TRBD2 (6 bases). This CDR3 has 13 amino acids. Trimming cost V 6 bases and J 7 bases, with 13 bases left between them. The CDR3 reads CASRPWRENEQFF. CDR3 nucleotide sequence: TGTGCCAGCAGACCATGGAGGGAAAATGAGCAGTTCTTC.

The sample holds many counts of this clonotype. This chain uses TRBV20-1 with TRBJ2-5; a weak D match, TRBD2 (7 bases). V was cut by 6 bases and J by 6 bases, with 17 bases left in between. CDR3 length: 13 residues. Looked up from germline, CDR1 is DFQATT and CDR2 is SNEGSKA (reference sequence). CDR3 in DNA: TGCAGTGCCTCCGGGGGGCCCTGGAAGACCCAGTACTTC. Amino acid sequence: CSASGGPWKTQYF.

V gene TRBV9 combines with J gene TRBJ1-2; unclear D gene. V lost 0 bases and J lost 6, with 6 bases in between. This CDR3 is 12 amino acids long. Germline CDR1 SGDLS, CDR2 YYNGEE. In DNA form, the CDR3 reads TGTGCCAGCAGCGTAGGGCCCAATGGCTACACCTTC. It specifies CASSVGPNGYTF.

This clonotype has a count of ten or more. The chain links TRBV29-1 to TRBJ2-4; the D gene is possibly TRBD1 (6 bases). The CDR3 has 14 amino acids. The ends were cut back, 6 bases at V and 0 bases at J, with 12 bases in the middle. Germline CDR1 SQVTM, CDR2 ANQGSEA. CDR3 coding DNA: TGCAGCGTCCGACAGGCTCTAGCCAAAAACATTCAGTACTTC. Amino acids: CSVRQALAKNIQYF. Drawing the rest from reference TRBV29-1 and TRBJ2-4, the complete variable domain is SAVISQKPSRDICQRGTSLTIQCQVDSQVTMMFWYRQQPGQSLTLIATANQGSEATYESGFVIDKFPISRPNLTFSTLTVSNMSPEDSSIYLCSVRQALAKNIQYFGAGTRLSVL.

This clonotype was observed many times. This chain connects TRBV7-8 to TRBJ1-5; TRBD1 aligns across 7 bases. V lost 5 bases and J lost 4; bases outside the gene matches: 8. The germline CDR1 and CDR2 sequences are SGHVS and FQNEAQ. The CDR3 spans 15 residues. CDR3 nucleotides: TGTGCCAGCAGCCAATCGGGACAGAAGAATCAGCCCCAGCATTTT. Protein sequence: CASSQSGQKNQPQHF.

This clonotype occurred many times. This chain's CDR3 is CASKDFTDTQYF. CDR3 nucleotide sequence: TGTGCCAGTAAGGACTTCACAGATACGCAGTATTTT. The V and J genes are TRBV19 and TRBJ2-3; D may be TRBD2 (5 bases). V dropped 7 bases and J dropped 2 bases, with 7 bases sitting between them. The V gene's germline CDR1 is LNHDA and CDR2 SQIVND (reference sequence). CDR3 length: 12 amino acids.

The CDR3 loop reads CASSSLGGYEQYF. The DNA of the CDR3 is TGTGCCAGCAGCTCGTTAGGCGGCTACGAGCAGTACTTC. The chain is built from TRBV11-2 and TRBJ2-7; no clear D gene. The CDR3 has 13 residues. With 4 bases removed from V and 3 bases from J, the gap between germline ends came to 10 bases. Germline V lookup: CDR1 SGHAT, CDR2 FQNNGV.

This clonotype was picked up many times. The CDR3 DNA is TGCAGCGTTGATCCTGACAGCGGTGAAGCTTTCTTT. Translated, it gives CSVDPDSGEAFF. The rearrangement joins TRBV29-1 to TRBJ1-1; weak D call: TRBD1 (5 bases). Germline values: CDR1 SQVTM, CDR2 ANQGSEA. V was pared by 3 bases and J by 7 bases, with 12 bases between. CDR3 length equals 12 residues.

This clonotype was seen repeatedly, ten times or more. The V and J genes are TRBV9 and TRBJ1-1, with D possibly being TRBD1 (5 bases). CDR1 and CDR2 from the germline V gene are SGDLS and YYNGEE. The CDR3 length is 15 residues. The ends were cut back, 0 bases at V and 4 bases at J, with 13 bases in the middle. The CDR3 DNA follows: TGTGCCAGCAGCGTAGTCACAGGCGGTTCCACTGAAGCTTTCTTT. As protein: CASSVVTGGSTEAFF.

The chain has TRBV20-1 and TRBJ1-1, with D possibly TRBD1 on 5 matching bases. V lost 2 bases and J lost 1, with 14 bases in between. The CDR3 totals 15 residues. Germline V lookup: CDR1 DFQATT, CDR2 SNEGSKA (reference sequence). The CDR3 is CSARNPSTGNTEAFF. The DNA for the CDR3 is TGCAGTGCTAGAAATCCTAGTACAGGGAACACTGAAGCTTTCTTT.

The J gene is TRBJ1-1, the V gene TRBV4-3; weak D call: TRBD1 (5 bases). In germline, CDR1 is LGHNA, CDR2 YSLEER. The germline V and J ends were trimmed by 0 bases and 12 bases, with 17 bases remaining between them. The CDR3 covers 14 residues. CDR3 loop: CASSQEEGRGETFF. In DNA form, the CDR3 reads TGCGCCAGCAGCCAAGAGGAGGGACGAGGTGAGACTTTCTTT.

This clonotype has ten or more counts. The rearrangement uses TRBV20-1 and TRBJ1-3; 9 bases fit TRBD1. V trimming: 7 bases; J trimming: 0 bases; junction bases outside the gene matches: 4. The CDR3 length is 14 residues. Germline V gene data show CDR1 as DFQATT and CDR2 as SNEGSKA (reference sequence). CDR3 amino acids: CSVSTGGSGNTIYF. The CDR3 DNA is TGCAGTGTGTCGACAGGGGGCTCTGGAAACACCATATATTTT.

This chain joins TRBV29-1 and TRBJ2-1, with TRBD2 matching 7 bases. Trimming at V came to 5 bases and at J to 2 bases, leaving 6 bases not matched to a gene. The V gene's germline CDR1 is SQVTM and CDR2 ANQGSEA. This CDR3 comprises 14 residues. In nucleotides, the CDR3 is TGCAGCGTTAACGGGGGGATAGCCTACAATGAGCAGTTCTTC. As protein: CSVNGGIAYNEQFF.

This clonotype was observed a few times. The J gene is TRBJ1-2, the V gene TRBV9; 7 nucleotides align to TRBD1. Per germline, CDR1 SGDLS and CDR2 YYNGEE. The CDR3 consists of 18 residues. Trimming took 3 bases from V and 0 from J; bases not matched to a gene: 14. CDR3 sequence: CASSAREGTVATNYGYTF. Here the CDR3 DNA reads TGTGCCAGCAGCGCCCGCGAGGGGACAGTCGCAACTAACTATGGCTACACCTTC.

The chain is built from TRBV7-6 and TRBJ2-5, with D tentatively TRBD2 (5 bases). Germline CDR1 and CDR2: SGHVS and FNYEAQ. CDR3 length: 13 residues. Trimming pared 1 base from V and 5 bases from J, leaving 8 bases between. CDR3 sequence: CASSLGPGETQYF. In DNA form, the CDR3 reads TGTGCCAGCAGCTTAGGGCCGGGGGAGACCCAGTACTTC.

This chain's CDR3 is CASSVVDSNTGELFF. For the CDR3, the DNA is TGTGCCAGCAGCGTAGTCGACAGCAATACCGGGGAGCTGTTTTTT. The chain combines TRBV9 with TRBJ2-2; perhaps TRBD1 as D (5 bases). The CDR3 has 15 residues. Germline V gene data show CDR1 as SGDLS and CDR2 as YYNGEE. V was trimmed by 0 bases and J by 5 bases, leaving 11 bases between them.

This clonotype was counted a few times. The chain has TRBV12-3 or TRBV12-4 and TRBJ2-5; perhaps TRBD2 as D (6 bases). Trimming shortened V by 2 bases and J by 4 bases, and 8 bases separated the two germline ends. The CDR3 has 13 residues. This CDR3 is CASSLRAGETQYF. CDR3 bases: TGTGCCAGCAGTTTAAGAGCGGGAGAGACCCAGTACTTC.

Worth noting for this clonotype: With a much larger clone just one base away, this may be a read error. This chain joins TRBV2 and TRBJ2-7, with D possibly being TRBD1 (6 bases). Trimming took 7 bases from V and 4 from J, leaving 20 bases between them. Germline V lookup: CDR1 SNHLY, CDR2 FYNNEI. This CDR3 comprises 15 residues. The CDR3 DNA reads TGTGCCAGCACCTGGGGGCTAGGCCGTTCTTACGAGCAGTACTTC. Translated: CASTWGLGRSYEQYF.

This chain uses TRBV7-8 with TRBJ2-3, with TRBD2 matching 9 bases. With 5 bases clipped from V and 5 bases from J, the junction kept 14 bases outside the gene matches. Germline V gene data show CDR1 as SGHVS and CDR2 as FQNEAQ. The CDR3 covers 17 residues. The DNA for the CDR3 is TGTGCCAGCAGCCTTAGCGGGGGCCCACTACAAAGAGATACGCAGTATTTT. This translates into CASSLSGGPLQRDTQYF.

The chain has TRBV29-1 and TRBJ2-1; D may correspond to TRBD1 or TRBD2 (5 bases each). In germline, CDR1 is SQVTM, CDR2 ANQGSEA. The ends were cut back, 3 bases at V and 5 bases at J, with 11 bases in the middle. The CDR3 has 13 residues. The CDR3 region is CSVEGEGNNEQFF. CDR3 DNA: TGCAGCGTTGAGGGGGAAGGAAACAATGAGCAGTTCTTC.

This clonotype showed up many times. V is TRBV6-6 and J is TRBJ2-7, with unresolved D. The CDR3 length is 12 residues. Germline CDR1 and CDR2: MNHNY and SVGAGI (reference sequence). The germline V and J ends were trimmed by 4 bases and 0 bases, with 4 bases remaining between them. DNA of the CDR3: TGTGCCAGCAGTTTCGACTCCTACGAGCAGTACTTC. It specifies CASSFDSYEQYF.

This clonotype occurred a few times. V usage is TRBV6-1 and J usage is TRBJ2-3; 7 bases are shared with TRBD2. Trimming removed 5 bases from V and 0 bases from J; junction bases left unmatched: 8. CDR3 length equals 16 residues. CDR1 is MNHNS and CDR2 is SASEGT in the germline V gene. In DNA form, the CDR3 reads TGTGCCAGCAGTCCCGCGGGGGTGACTAGCACAGATACGCAGTATTTT. The encoded protein is CASSPAGVTSTDTQYF.

The chain links TRBV12-3 or TRBV12-4 to TRBJ1-2, with 8 positions matching TRBD1. Germline trimming cut 6 bases from V and 4 bases from J; bases unmatched to any gene: 7. The CDR3 has 14 residues. The CDR3: CASSRQGTGYGYTF. DNA for the CDR3: TGTGCCAGCAGCAGACAGGGGACCGGCTATGGCTACACCTTC.

This clonotype occurred a few times. J is TRBJ2-3 and V is TRBV9, with 8 bases aligning to TRBD1. Germline V gene lookup returns CDR1 SGDLS and CDR2 YYNGEE. After removal of 5 bases from V and 3 bases from J, the junction contained 8 bases not matched to a gene. The CDR3 contains 15 residues. DNA for the CDR3: TGTGCCAGCAGACGACAGGGGTCCAGTACAGATACGCAGTATTTT. Its protein product is CASRRQGSSTDTQYF.

The J gene is TRBJ2-5, the V gene TRBV27; perhaps TRBD1 as D (5 bases). The CDR3 consists of 11 residues. The germline V and J ends were trimmed by 7 bases and 7 bases, with 10 bases remaining between them. From germline, CDR1 is MNHEY and CDR2 SMNVEV (reference sequence). The CDR3, as DNA: TGTGCCAGCACACTAAGGGGGACCCAGTACTTC. This sequence encodes CASTLRGTQYF.